One and the same sample provided the 12 T cell receptor beta chains below, sequenced in a study of shared clonotypes between healthy human individuals. Libraries were prepared by immunoSEQ multiplex PCR; TCRdb keeps only in-frame clonotypes and omits some of them. The sample carries approximately 1,000,000 clones, about 80% recorded once. Source material: memory CD4+ T cells from PBMCs. As to subset: CD45RA-negative fraction. These receptors all stem from a man between 18 and 35 years old in good health. Some clones in this sample may be carry-over from other donors' samples.

With regard to this clone: The sample holds other DNA sequences that translate to the same CDR3. The chain has TRBV28 and TRBJ2-3, with D maybe TRBD2 (6 bases). V was shortened by 6 bases and J by 3 bases, with 10 bases between the two germline ends. The germline CDR1 and CDR2 sequences are MDHEN and SYDVKM. This CDR3 comprises 13 residues. CDR3 nucleotide sequence: TGTGCCAGCAGCTTGAGCGGGACAGATACGCAGTATTTT. Protein product: CASSLSGTDTQYF.

CDR3 amino acids: CASSLESSVYNEQFF. Here the CDR3 DNA reads TGCGCCAGCAGCTTGGAGAGTAGCGTCTACAATGAGCAGTTCTTC. This chain links TRBV5-1 with TRBJ2-1; D is possibly TRBD2 (5 bases). The CDR3 spans 15 residues. Trimming left V 0 bases short and J 3 bases short, with 10 bases between. Germline loops: CDR1 SGHRS, CDR2 YFSETQ.

The chain is built from TRBV5-4 and TRBJ2-7; D gene unclear. From germline, CDR1 is SGHNT and CDR2 YYREEE (reference sequence). The CDR3 consists of 15 residues. V was cut by 5 bases and J by 0 bases, with 15 bases left in between. In DNA, the CDR3 is TGTGCCAGCAGTCGTTGGGTACTAAGCTCCTACGAGCAGTACTTC. Translation gives CASSRWVLSSYEQYF.

This sequence joins TRBV28 and TRBJ1-5; no firm D call. The V end was cut by 7 bases, the J end by 3 bases, with 10 bases between. Germline V gene lookup returns CDR1 MDHEN and CDR2 SYDVKM. The CDR3 runs 13 residues. CDR3 DNA sequence: TGTGCCAGCATACCGGGCTACAATCAGCCCCAGCATTTT. It codes for CASIPGYNQPQHF.

The chain couples TRBV4-2 to TRBJ2-5; TRBD2 aligns across 9 bases. The V and J ends lost 1 base and 5 bases, in that order; junction bases with no gene match: 8. This CDR3 is 16 amino acids long. CDR1 and CDR2 from the germline V gene are LGHNA and YNFKEQ. CDR3 in amino acids: CASSQVAAGGWETQYF. CDR3 coding DNA: TGTGCCAGCAGCCAAGTGGCCGCGGGGGGGTGGGAGACCCAGTACTTC.

This chain uses TRBV19 with TRBJ1-2, with 7 bases fitting TRBD1. Germline CDR1 and CDR2: LNHDA and SQIVND (reference sequence). The CDR3 is made up of 15 amino acids. J lost 4 bases, V lost 4 bases, and 9 bases had no gene match. In nucleotides, the CDR3 is TGTGCCAGTAGTAGGGGGGACAGAGCCTCCTATGGCTACACCTTC. Its protein is CASSRGDRASYGYTF.

This clone was observed many times. This sequence joins TRBV4-1 and TRBJ1-6, with D perhaps matching TRBD1 (5 bases). CDR1 MGHRA and CDR2 YSYEKL come from the germline V gene. This CDR3 has 15 amino acids. V was clipped by 0 bases and J by 7 bases, with 10 bases between them. The CDR3 region has the DNA TGCGCCAGCAGCCAAGAAACAGGCGGGAATTCACCCCTCCACTTT. Translation: CASSQETGGNSPLHF.

This clone occurred once. The CDR3 bases are TGCAGCGTTGAAAAGGGTGGGGGAGAGACCCAGTACTTC. Translating it yields CSVEKGGGETQYF. The chain combines TRBV29-1 with TRBJ2-5; D tentatively reads TRBD1 or TRBD2 (5 bases each). The V gene lost 2 bases and the J gene lost 4 bases, with 11 bases spanning the gap. CDR1 is SQVTM, CDR2 ANQGSEA, per germline. The CDR3 totals 13 residues.

The chain is built from TRBV7-6 and TRBJ1-3; 7 bases map to TRBD1. Germline V gene lookup returns CDR1 SGHVS and CDR2 FNYEAQ. The CDR3 is 17 residues long. With 1 base clipped from V and 0 bases from J, the junction kept 6 bases outside the gene matches. CDR3 sequence (DNA): TGTGCCAGCAGCTTAGGGGGGACAGCGAGCTCTGGAAACACCATATATTTT. Protein product: CASSLGGTASSGNTIYF. The complete variable domain, with remaining parts taken from reference TRBV7-6 and TRBJ1-3, reads GAGVSQSPRYKVTKRGQDVALRCDPISGHVSLYWYRQALGQGPEFLTYFNYEAQQDKSGLPNDRFSAERPEGSISTLTIQRTEQRDSAMYRCASSLGGTASSGNTIYFGEGSWLTVV.

This chain links TRBV27 with TRBJ1-4; D not certain. V gave up 9 bases and J gave up 6 bases, with 20 bases separating them. This CDR3 is 15 amino acids long. Germline-derived CDR1 and CDR2 are MNHEY and SMNVEV (reference sequence). CDR3 DNA: TGTGCCAGACTTCGTACGGGCCCTTCGGATGAAAAACTGTTTTTT. Protein sequence: CARLRTGPSDEKLFF.

The chain couples TRBV10-3 to TRBJ1-4; D gene uncertain. The CDR3 has 13 amino acids. Trimming removed 2 bases at V and 5 bases at J, with 6 bases between. The V gene's germline CDR1 is ENHRY and CDR2 SYGVKD. The CDR3 bases are TGTGCCATCAGTGAGCGCGTGAATGAAAAACTGTTTTTT. Translated: CAISERVNEKLFF.

The chain joins TRBV7-2 to TRBJ2-5; TRBD1 is a possible D gene (6 bases). Looked up from germline, CDR1 is SGHTA and CDR2 is FQGNSA. Trimming stripped 1 base from V and 5 bases from J, with 11 bases between. The CDR3 length is 14 residues. CDR3: CASSLGQGWETQYF. CDR3 nucleotide sequence: TGTGCCAGCAGCTTAGGGCAGGGGTGGGAGACCCAGTACTTC.